The 11 T cell receptor beta chains reported below all come from one sample, sequenced in a study of tumor-infiltrating lymphocytes in primary liver carcinoma. For each extraction, RNA and DNA were obtained together from approximately 20-30 mg of unsorted bulk tissue. Production of TCR beta cDNA used approximately 480 ng total RNA together with a constant-region primer. Slightly modified ARM-PCR served as the procedure for the TCR beta libraries. These libraries came from three rounds of nested multiplex PCR. Two initial PCR rounds of around 10 cycles each paired TRBV1-TRBV30 forward primers with a C-beta reverse primer. One entry per CDR3 protein, called by TCRdb with MiXCR from the multiplex PCR reads. The data show roughly 80,000 distinct CDR3 sequences, 65% to 75% seen once. The sample was tumor-adjacent normal liver tissue. Receptors were obtained from a man aged 35 to 55 with primary liver carcinoma and hepatitis B virus infection.

This clonotype has ten or more counts. J is TRBJ2-7 and V is TRBV28; 14 nucleotides line up with TRBD2. The CDR3 spans 20 residues. With V trimmed by 3 bases and J by 2 bases, 15 bases remained unmatched. CDR1 and CDR2 from the germline V gene are MDHEN and SYDVKM. The CDR3 coding sequence is TGTGCCAGCAGTTTTCGCCTTCGTAGGACTAGCGGGAGGATAGCCTACGAGCAGTACTTC. Protein sequence: CASSFRLRRTSGRIAYEQYF. Together with reference TRBV28 and TRBJ2-7, the CDR3 gives the full variable domain: DVKVTQSSRYLVKRTGEKVFLECVQDMDHENMFWYRQDPGLGLRLIYFSYDVKMKEKGDIPEGYSVSREKKERFSLILESASTNQTSMYLCASSFRLRRTSGRIAYEQYFGPGTRLTVT.

Remarks on this clonotype: This may be a read error: a much more frequent sequence differs by one nucleotide. This sequence joins TRBV6-1 and TRBJ1-5, with TRBD1 matching 10 bases. The V gene's germline CDR1 is MNHNS and CDR2 SASEGT. This CDR3 spans 15 amino acids. Trimming took 3 bases from V and 4 from J; bases not matched to a gene: 3. The CDR3 is CASSDTGQGNQPQHF. Written as DNA, the CDR3 is TGTGCCAGCAGTGATACGGGACAGGGGAATCAGCCCCAGCATTTT.

This clonotype was counted ten times or more. The chain is built from TRBV7-9 and TRBJ1-3; D gene ambiguous. The V end lost 4 bases, the J end lost 3 bases, and 10 bases lay between the germline ends. CDR1 SEHNR and CDR2 FQNEAQ come from the germline V gene (reference sequence). The CDR3 loop spans 14 amino acids. The CDR3 here is CASSSETSGNTIYF. CDR3 bases: TGTGCCAGCAGCTCGGAGACTAGTGGAAACACCATATATTTT.

This clonotype was recorded at least ten times. The genes are TRBV28 and TRBJ2-2, with D uncertain. CDR1 and CDR2 (germline): MDHEN, SYDVKM. Trimming took off 1 base at V and 7 bases at J, with 7 bases between the two ends. This CDR3 is built from 13 residues. CDR3 sequence reads: CASSLLRVGELFF. In DNA, the CDR3 is TGTGCCAGCAGTTTATTAAGAGTCGGGGAGCTGTTTTTT.

The chain recombines TRBV11-2 with TRBJ2-6; 7 bases map to TRBD1. The germline V gene encodes CDR1 SGHAT and CDR2 FQNNGV. V lost 4 bases, J lost 3 bases, and 18 bases stayed unmatched. The CDR3 consists of 20 residues. The CDR3 spells CASSSILGQEFRNGANVLTF. Here the CDR3 DNA reads TGTGCCAGCAGCTCGATTCTTGGACAGGAGTTCAGGAATGGGGCCAACGTCCTGACTTTC.

This clonotype was recorded only once. At one end, the junction sequence differs from germline, possibly due to a read error. V is TRBV30 and J is TRBJ2-2; 10 bases agree with TRBD2. This CDR3 comprises 17 residues. From germline, CDR1 is GTSNPN and CDR2 SVGIG (reference sequence). CDR3 region: CAWSVRTSGPNAGELFF. The CDR3 region has the DNA TGTGCCTGGAGTGTACGGACTAGCGGCCCGAACGCCGGGGAGCTGTTTTTT.

Note on this clonotype: The conserved phenylalanine or tryptophan is not found at the CDR3 terminus, so this likely reflects a read error. It is unclear where the CDR3 begins or ends on the DNA, so no DNA is shown, and the CDR3 is as TCRdb lists it. This chain connects TRBV29-1 to TRBJ2-7; TRBD2, as called in the table, went unchecked against the DNA. The CDR3 adds up to 11 amino acids, both ends counted. CDR1 SQVTM and CDR2 ANQGSEA come from the germline V gene. The CDR3: CSVASGYEQYY.

The sample holds a few counts of this clonotype. V is TRBV18 and J is TRBJ1-5; 7 bases match TRBD1. With 1 base clipped from V and 7 bases from J, the junction kept 7 bases outside the gene matches. The CDR3 totals 15 residues. Germline V gene data show CDR1 as KGHSH and CDR2 as LQKENI. CDR3 coding DNA: TGTGCCAGCTCACCACGGACAGGTGCTGGGCAGCCCCAGCATTTT. Its protein is CASSPRTGAGQPQHF. The entire variable domain, with the rest obtained from reference TRBV18 and TRBJ1-5, is as follows: NAGVMQNPRHLVRRRGQEARLRCSPMKGHSHVYWYRQLPEEGLKFMVYLQKENIIDESGMPKERFSAEFPKEGPSILRIQQVVRGDSAAYFCASSPRTGAGQPQHFGDGTRLSIL.

V usage is TRBV6-2 or TRBV6-3 and J usage is TRBJ2-1; D remains unclear. The CDR3 loop spans 14 amino acids. Germline V gene data show CDR1 as MNHEY and CDR2 as SVGEGT. The ends were cut back, 10 bases at V and 10 bases at J, with 23 bases in the middle. DNA of the CDR3: TGTGCCACTAGTTACGGGCCTTATAGAAGGGAGCAGTTCTTC. Translation gives CATSYGPYRREQFF.

The chain combines TRBV6-1 with TRBJ1-5; no clear D. This CDR3 spans 11 amino acids. Germline V CDR1 and CDR2: MNHNS, SASEGT. The V end was cut by 4 bases, the J end by 5 bases, with 3 bases between. The CDR3 region has the DNA TGTGCCAGCAGTGCGGATCAGCCCCAGCATTTT. Protein sequence: CASSADQPQHF.

Of note for this clonotype: One junction end does not reproduce the germline sequence, and a read error may be involved. The rearrangement joins TRBV4-2 to TRBJ1-6; TRBD1 matches 7 bases. Germline V lookup: CDR1 LGHNA, CDR2 YNFKEQ. This CDR3 has 17 amino acids. This CDR3 reads CASSQDMTGSINSSLHF. Written as DNA, the CDR3 is TGTGCCAGCAGCCAAGATATGACAGGGAGTATCAATTCATCCCTCCACTTT.